The 7 T cell receptor beta chains below come from one sample, sequenced in a study of cytomegalovirus exposure and HLA in healthy donors. Primers for the PCR totalled 60 Vbeta and 13 Jbeta. Using immunoSEQ multiplex PCR, the repertoire was profiled, and TCRdb retains in-frame clones only, with some absent. This table holds roughly 74,000 clones, around 78% found once. The sample taken for sequencing was PBMCs. These receptors all stem from a middle-aged man in good health and CMV-seronegative.

This clone was counted once. The V gene is TRBV2, the J gene TRBJ2-2; possible D gene TRBD2, 7 bases. V was clipped by 6 bases and J by 7 bases, with 15 bases between them. Germline V CDR1 and CDR2: SNHLY, FYNNEI. CDR3 length: 14 amino acids. The CDR3 here is CASSWGAGVGELFF. Written as DNA, the CDR3 is TGTGCCAGCAGCTGGGGGGCGGGAGTCGGGGAGCTGTTTTTT.

The chain joins TRBV5-4 to TRBJ1-4; D might be TRBD1 (5 bases). Trimming took 1 base from V and 6 from J, leaving 7 bases between them. The CDR3 has 13 residues. Per the germline V gene, CDR1 is SGHNT and CDR2 is YYREEE (reference sequence). CDR3 in amino acids: CASSLFRDEKLFF. The CDR3 region has the DNA TGTGCCAGCAGCTTGTTCAGGGATGAAAAACTGTTTTTT.

The chain joins TRBV2 to TRBJ2-7; 11 positions agree with TRBD2. The V segment lost 4 bases and the J segment 7 bases; nucleotides outside the gene matches: 15. This CDR3 has 17 residues. Germline CDR1 is SNHLY and CDR2 is FYNNEI. The CDR3 DNA reads TGTGCCAGCAGTGGACCAACTAGCGGGAGAATTCCGGGGGAGCAGTACTTC. It is translated as CASSGPTSGRIPGEQYF. Full variable domain (remainder filled in from reference TRBV2 and TRBJ2-7): EPEVTQTPSHQVTQMGQEVILRCVPISNHLYFYWYRQILGQKVEFLVSFYNNEISEKSEIFDDQFSVERPDGSNFTLKIRSTKLEDSAMYFCASSGPTSGRIPGEQYFGPGTRLTVT.

The chain is built from TRBV19 and TRBJ2-4; 15 positions match TRBD2. CDR1 and CDR2 from the germline V gene are LNHDA and SQIVND (reference sequence). The CDR3 length is 15 residues. V dropped 6 bases and J dropped 6; count of bases not matched to a gene: 3. The CDR3 DNA follows: TGTGCCAGTAGCACGGGACTAGCGGGAGGAAACATTCAGTACTTC. It encodes CASSTGLAGGNIQYF.

The V call is TRBV15, the J call TRBJ1-3; TRBD1 aligns across 7 bases. The junction had 5 bases not matched to a gene; V was cut back by 5 bases and J by 1 base. Germline assignment: CDR1 LNHNV and CDR2 YYDKDF (reference sequence). The CDR3 is 15 amino acids. CDR3 residues: CATSPDRASGNTIYF. The CDR3 DNA follows: TGTGCCACCAGCCCCGACAGGGCTTCTGGAAACACCATATATTTT.

This clone was recorded a few times. The chain combines TRBV18 with TRBJ2-1, with a possible D match to TRBD2 (5 bases). CDR3 length equals 15 residues. Deletions cut 1 base from V and 5 bases from J, with 12 bases between. CDR1 KGHSH and CDR2 LQKENI come from the germline V gene. For the CDR3, the DNA is TGTGCCAGCTCACCACGGTCGGGATTTAACAATGAGCAGTTCTTC. It yields the protein CASSPRSGFNNEQFF.

In this sample, this clone turned up a few times. V is TRBV25-1 and J is TRBJ2-1; 7 bases are shared with TRBD2. The CDR3 length is 14 residues. Germline V CDR1 and CDR2: MGHDK, SYGVNS. V lost 4 bases and J lost 4; bases outside the gene matches: 4. Written as DNA, the CDR3 is TGTGCCAGCAGTGGGTCTAGCGGATACAATGAGCAGTTCTTC. This gives the protein CASSGSSGYNEQFF.